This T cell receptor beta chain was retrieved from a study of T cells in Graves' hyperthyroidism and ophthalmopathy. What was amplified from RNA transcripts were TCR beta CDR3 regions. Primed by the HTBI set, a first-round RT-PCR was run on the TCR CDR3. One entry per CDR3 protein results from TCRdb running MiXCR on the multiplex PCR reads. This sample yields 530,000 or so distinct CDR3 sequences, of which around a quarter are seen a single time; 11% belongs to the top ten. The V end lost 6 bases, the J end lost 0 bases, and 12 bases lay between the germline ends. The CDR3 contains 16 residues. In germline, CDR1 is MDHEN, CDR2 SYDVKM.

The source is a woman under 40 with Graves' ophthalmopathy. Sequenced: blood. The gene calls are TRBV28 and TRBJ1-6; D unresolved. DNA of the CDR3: TGTGCCAGCAGGTTGGACGGGAGCTCCTATAATTCACCCCTCCACTTT. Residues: CASRLDGSSYNSPLHF.